Listed here are 23 T cell receptor beta chains from one sample, sequenced in a study of blood T cell repertoires in COVID-19. The protocol was immunoSEQ multiplex PCR, while the TCRdb copy is restricted to in-frame clones and leaves out a portion. The sample has more than 300,000 clones; 70% to 90% are singletons. The sequenced sample consisted of PBMCs or T cells enriched from blood (not recorded which). The receptors stem from a young woman who had recovered from COVID-19.

This clone was observed once. This sequence joins TRBV10-3 and TRBJ2-3; 7 bases line up with TRBD2. The CDR3 extends over 19 amino acids. J gave up 0 bases and V 0 bases, and 12 bases lay outside the gene matches. Per germline, CDR1 ENHRY and CDR2 SYGVKD. The CDR3 loop is CAISESPAGFTSSTDTQYF. As DNA, the CDR3 is TGTGCCATCAGTGAGTCACCAGCGGGGTTTACCTCTAGCACAGATACGCAGTATTTT.

This sequence joins TRBV29-1 and TRBJ2-2; unclear D gene. Germline V gives CDR1 SQVTM, CDR2 ANQGSEA. V lost 6 bases and J lost 0, with 8 bases in between. This CDR3 contains 13 residues. CDR3 residues: CSVRRSNTGELFF. Here the CDR3 DNA reads TGCAGCGTAAGGCGGTCGAACACCGGGGAGCTGTTTTTT.

Comment on this clone: This sample includes further DNA sequences coding for the same CDR3. V usage is TRBV19 and J usage is TRBJ2-3, with 8 bases lining up with TRBD1. This CDR3 has 15 residues. The V gene's germline CDR1 is LNHDA and CDR2 SQIVND (reference sequence). J gave up 4 bases and V 5 bases, and 8 bases lay outside the gene matches. CDR3 sequence: CASSRGQGASDTQYF. In DNA form, the CDR3 reads TGTGCCAGTAGTCGGGGTCAGGGGGCCTCAGATACGCAGTATTTT.

This clone was seen a single time. V gene TRBV2 combines with J gene TRBJ1-1; possible D gene TRBD1, 6 bases. CDR1 is SNHLY and CDR2 is FYNNEI in the germline V gene. This CDR3 has 13 amino acids. The V end lost 9 bases, the J end lost 0 bases, and 11 bases lay between the germline ends. DNA of the CDR3: TGTGCCAGGGCAGGGGCAATGAACACTGAAGCTTTCTTT. This translates into CARAGAMNTEAFF.

The chain couples TRBV5-1 to TRBJ1-6; D is unresolved. Trimming pared 0 bases from V and 8 bases from J, leaving 12 bases between. Germline CDR1 is SGHRS and CDR2 is YFSETQ. The CDR3 runs to 15 residues. Written as DNA, the CDR3 is TGCGCCAGCAGCTTGGATCCAGAAATCGATTCACCCCTCCACTTT. It translates to CASSLDPEIDSPLHF.

This chain links TRBV19 with TRBJ2-7; possible D gene TRBD1, 5 bases. This CDR3 comprises 13 residues. Germline CDR1 is LNHDA and CDR2 is SQIVND (reference sequence). Trimming took off 4 bases at V and 5 bases at J, with 12 bases between the two ends. The CDR3 protein is CASSTGYFDEQYF. DNA of the CDR3: TGTGCCAGTAGTACAGGGTATTTCGACGAGCAGTACTTC. Filled out from reference TRBV19 and TRBJ2-7, the complete variable domain reads DGGITQSPKYLFRKEGQNVTLSCEQNLNHDAMYWYRQDPGQGLRLIYYSQIVNDFQKGDIAEGYSVSREKKESFPLTVTSAQKNPTAFYLCASSTGYFDEQYFGPGTRLTVT.

The rearrangement uses TRBV18 and TRBJ1-2; 9 bases are shared with TRBD1. The CDR3 length is 17 residues. V gave up 1 base and J gave up 8 bases; unmatched junction bases: 14. Per germline, CDR1 KGHSH and CDR2 LQKENI. CDR3 amino acids: CASSPRAGTGNSMGYTF. In DNA form, the CDR3 reads TGTGCCAGCTCACCACGAGCCGGGACAGGGAACTCTATGGGCTACACCTTC.

V gene TRBV15 combines with J gene TRBJ1-3; D might be TRBD1 (5 bases). There are 15 residues in the CDR3. V lost 3 bases and J lost 4, with 13 bases in between. Germline V gene sequence: CDR1 LNHNV, CDR2 YYDKDF (reference sequence). The CDR3, as DNA: TGTGCCACCAGCAGGGAGCGGGGCACCGGAAACACCATATATTTT. This codes for CATSRERGTGNTIYF.

The rearrangement joins TRBV29-1 to TRBJ1-3; no reliable D call. CDR1 is SQVTM, CDR2 ANQGSEA, per germline. The length of the CDR3 is 11 residues. The ends were cut back, 6 bases at V and 6 bases at J, with 9 bases in the middle. Written as DNA, the CDR3 is TGCAGCGTCTCCCTGGCAAACACCATATATTTT. Its translation is CSVSLANTIYF.

This chain uses TRBV5-6 with TRBJ2-7; the D gene is possibly TRBD1 (5 bases). The V end was cut by 1 base, the J end by 2 bases, with 10 bases between. Germline V lookup: CDR1 SGHDT, CDR2 YYEEEE. This CDR3 has 14 amino acids. DNA of the CDR3: TGTGCCAGCAGCTTGCTCCAGGGTACCTACGAGCAGTACTTC. This codes for CASSLLQGTYEQYF.

This clone occurred a few times. The chain employs TRBV3-1 (or the pseudogene TRBV3-2) and TRBJ2-7; tentative D call: TRBD2 (6 bases). The CDR3 length is 12 residues. CDR1 and CDR2 from the germline V gene are LGHDT and YNNKEL (reference sequence). V was cut by 6 bases and J by 5 bases, with 11 bases left in between. DNA for the CDR3: TGTGCCAGCAGACGGGGGTTGCACGAGCAGTACTTC. Amino acids: CASRRGLHEQYF.

The chain combines TRBV6-5 with TRBJ1-2, with D possibly matching TRBD1 (5 bases). The V end lost 5 bases, the J end lost 3 bases, and 10 bases lay between the germline ends. The germline CDR1 and CDR2 sequences are MNHEY and SVGAGI. The CDR3 length is 13 residues. CDR3 in amino acids: CASSRTSDYGYTF. In nucleotides, the CDR3 is TGTGCCAGCAGTCGGACATCCGACTATGGCTACACCTTC.

The gene calls are TRBV5-1 and TRBJ2-1; TRBD2 agrees at 15 bases. Germline CDR1 is SGHRS and CDR2 is YFSETQ. CDR3 length: 18 residues. V shed 3 bases, J shed 4 bases, and the junction held 8 bases outside the gene matches. The DNA for the CDR3 is TGCGCCAGCAGCTCCCTAGGACTAGCGGGGGGGCTGTACAATGAGCAGTTCTTC. It specifies CASSSLGLAGGLYNEQFF.

This chain joins TRBV29-1 and TRBJ1-1; D gene ambiguous. Germline V gene data show CDR1 as SQVTM and CDR2 as ANQGSEA. V dropped 1 base and J dropped 0 bases, with 6 bases sitting between them. The CDR3 is 13 amino acids. The CDR3 nucleotides read TGCAGCGTTGAAGGGGCGATGAACACTGAAGCTTTCTTT. Residues: CSVEGAMNTEAFF.

The CDR3, as DNA: TGTGCCAGCAGTCAGGAAGGGAGGAGCAATCAGCCCCAGCATTTT. It yields the protein CASSQEGRSNQPQHF. The rearrangement links TRBV19 to TRBJ1-5, with unresolved D. Germline CDR1 and CDR2: LNHDA and SQIVND (reference sequence). The CDR3 covers 15 residues. Trimming stripped 9 bases from V and 1 base from J, with 16 bases between.

The gene calls are TRBV19 and TRBJ1-4, with a tentative D call TRBD1 (5 bases). From germline, CDR1 is LNHDA and CDR2 SQIVND (reference sequence). The CDR3 runs to 16 residues. With 8 bases removed from V and 6 bases from J, the gap between germline ends came to 22 bases. CDR3 in amino acids: CASSFTLGRADEKLFF. The DNA of the CDR3 is TGTGCCAGTTCCTTCACTTTGGGCAGGGCTGATGAAAAACTGTTTTTT.

The V gene is TRBV5-6, the J gene TRBJ1-5; D is ambiguous. The germline gives CDR1 SGHDT, CDR2 YYEEEE. Trimming stripped 0 bases from V and 0 bases from J, with 10 bases between. The length of the CDR3 is 16 residues. The CDR3 sequence: CASSLAGSHSNQPQHF. CDR3 bases: TGTGCCAGCAGCTTGGCCGGGTCTCATAGCAATCAGCCCCAGCATTTT.

The V gene is TRBV15, the J gene TRBJ1-5; 8 bases fit TRBD1. The J segment lost 9 bases and the V segment lost 2 bases, leaving 15 bases of the junction unmatched. CDR1 is LNHNV and CDR2 is YYDKDF in the germline V gene (reference sequence). CDR3 length: 17 amino acids. The CDR3 is CATSRPSGGVRYGPQHF. CDR3 sequence (DNA): TGTGCCACCAGCAGACCCTCAGGGGGCGTAAGGTATGGGCCCCAGCATTTT.

V usage is TRBV11-2 and J usage is TRBJ2-7; 8 nucleotides match TRBD1. The J segment lost 0 bases and the V segment lost 2 bases, leaving 9 bases of the junction unmatched. The germline gives CDR1 SGHAT, CDR2 FQNNGV. This CDR3 region has 17 residues. The CDR3 reads CASSLRLQGEPSYEQYF. DNA for the CDR3: TGTGCCAGCAGCTTACGACTACAGGGGGAACCCTCCTACGAGCAGTACTTC.

The CDR3 sequence: CASSLAGRKKLFF. Written as DNA, the CDR3 is TGTGCCAGCAGCTTAGCGGGGAGGAAAAAACTGTTTTTT. The chain couples TRBV7-8 to TRBJ1-4; D is unclear. Germline V gene data show CDR1 as SGHVS and CDR2 as FQNEAQ. V was pared by 0 bases and J by 9 bases, with 8 bases between. The CDR3 runs to 13 residues.

CDR3 residues: CASRSSPNEQFF. The CDR3 region has the DNA TGTGCCAGCAGGTCCTCCCCCAATGAGCAGTTCTTC. The rearrangement uses TRBV3-1 (or the pseudogene TRBV3-2) and TRBJ2-1; D remains unclear. This CDR3 has 12 residues. From germline, CDR1 is LGHDT and CDR2 YNNKEL (reference sequence). Deletions cut 6 bases from V and 6 bases from J, with 9 bases between.

This chain connects TRBV30 to TRBJ1-5; TRBD1 might be the D (5 bases). The CDR3 extends over 14 amino acids. Trimming removed 1 base from V and 5 bases from J, with 12 bases in between. Germline CDR1 GTSNPN, CDR2 SVGIG (reference sequence). Here the CDR3 reads CAWSAQRGHQPQHF. DNA of the CDR3: TGTGCCTGGAGTGCTCAGCGGGGCCATCAGCCCCAGCATTTT.

The gene calls are TRBV5-1 and TRBJ2-3, with D perhaps TRBD2 (6 bases). The CDR3 is 16 residues long. From germline, CDR1 is SGHRS and CDR2 YFSETQ. The V and J ends lost 4 bases and 1 base respectively, with 16 bases between them. In nucleotides, the CDR3 is TGCGCCAGCAGCCCGGGGCGGGGATGGGGCACAGATACGCAGTATTTT. This codes for CASSPGRGWGTDTQYF.